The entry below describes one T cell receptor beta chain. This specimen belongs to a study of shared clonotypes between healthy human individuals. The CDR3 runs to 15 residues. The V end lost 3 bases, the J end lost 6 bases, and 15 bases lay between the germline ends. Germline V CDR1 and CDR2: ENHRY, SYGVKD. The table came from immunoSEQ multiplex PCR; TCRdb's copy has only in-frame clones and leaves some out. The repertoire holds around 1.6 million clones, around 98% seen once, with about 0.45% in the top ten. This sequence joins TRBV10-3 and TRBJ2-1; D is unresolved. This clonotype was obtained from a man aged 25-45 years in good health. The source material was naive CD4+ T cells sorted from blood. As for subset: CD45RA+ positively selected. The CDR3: CAISDRATTSNEQFF. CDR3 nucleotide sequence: TGTGCCATCAGTGATCGAGCGACAACGAGCAATGAGCAGTTCTTC.